Following are 15 T cell receptor beta chains from one sample sequenced in a study of shared clonotypes between healthy human individuals. Cells designated naive CD8 were CD45RO-negative and were positively selected for CCR7, with terminally differentiated effector memory CD45RA+ cells excluded. TCRdb's copy holds only in-frame clones and misses some; the assay was immunoSEQ multiplex PCR. The profile shows about 2 million clones, roughly 95% of them singletons. The specimen was naive CD8+ T cells sorted from blood. The origin of the receptors is a man younger than 35 in good health.

This chain connects TRBV2 to TRBJ1-2; D remains unclear. The V end lost 8 bases, the J end lost 3 bases, and 19 bases lay between the germline ends. The CDR3 runs 15 residues. Germline CDR1 and CDR2: SNHLY and FYNNEI. This CDR3 is CASPPDQWPDYGYTF. The DNA for the CDR3 is TGTGCCAGCCCCCCTGACCAATGGCCAGACTATGGCTACACCTTC.

This clone appeared a single time. The chain combines TRBV2 with TRBJ1-5; 9 bases are shared with TRBD1. Germline loops: CDR1 SNHLY, CDR2 FYNNEI. CDR3 size: 16 residues. J was trimmed by 1 base and V by 6 bases; bases with no gene match: 7. The CDR3 nucleotides read TGTGCCAGCAGCGGGGGACAGGGACAAAGCAATCAGCCCCAGCATTTT. It is translated as CASSGGQGQSNQPQHF.

J is TRBJ2-1 and V is TRBV28, with TRBD2 matching 10 bases. This CDR3 spans 17 amino acids. Per the germline V gene, CDR1 is MDHEN and CDR2 is SYDVKM. The J segment lost 8 bases and the V segment lost 3 bases, leaving 13 bases of the junction unmatched. The CDR3: CASSFVLAGVVNDEQFF. CDR3 in DNA: TGTGCCAGCAGTTTCGTGCTAGCGGGGGTAGTAAACGATGAGCAGTTCTTC.

The chain links TRBV11-2 to TRBJ2-2; a weak D match, TRBD1 (5 bases). V shed 0 bases and J shed 3 bases, with 14 bases lying between them. Germline CDR1 SGHAT, CDR2 FQNNGV. This CDR3 comprises 17 residues. The CDR3 here is CASSLDFAREDTGELFF. CDR3 in DNA: TGTGCCAGCAGCTTAGATTTCGCCAGGGAAGACACCGGGGAGCTGTTTTTT.

This chain joins TRBV29-1 and TRBJ2-7; D tentatively fits TRBD1 or TRBD2 (5 bases each). CDR3 length: 14 amino acids. In germline, CDR1 is SQVTM, CDR2 ANQGSEA. Between the trimmed V and J ends, which lost 6 bases and 0 bases, there was a span of 15 bases. The CDR3 loop reads CSVYRDAGSYEQYF. For the CDR3, the DNA is TGCAGCGTCTACCGGGACGCGGGCTCCTACGAGCAGTACTTC.

For the CDR3, the DNA is TGTGCCAGCAGCTTACTACAGGGGGCGAACGAGCAGTACTTC. It encodes CASSLLQGANEQYF. The V gene is TRBV7-6, the J gene TRBJ2-7; the match to TRBD1 covers 9 bases. Losses at the gene ends were 2 bases for V and 5 bases for J; bases not matched to a gene: 4. Per the germline V gene, CDR1 is SGHVS and CDR2 is FNYEAQ. The CDR3 is 14 residues long.

Notes on this clone: At the DNA level, this CDR3 is encoded by other sequences in the same sample as well. The chain carries TRBV6-5 and TRBJ1-2, with a possible D match to TRBD1 (6 bases). Germline assignment: CDR1 MNHEY and CDR2 SVGAGI. The CDR3 covers 14 residues. Between the trimmed V and J ends, which lost 6 bases and 0 bases, there was a span of 11 bases. The DNA of the CDR3 is TGTGCCAGCAGCCTGGACAGAGCTAACTATGGCTACACCTTC. Translated, it gives CASSLDRANYGYTF.

To note about this clone: The same CDR3 can be traced to other DNA sequences in this sample. This sequence joins TRBV7-8 and TRBJ1-5; TRBD1 aligns across 8 bases. V lost 3 bases to trimming and J lost 2 bases; unmatched junction nucleotides: 6. The CDR3 has 16 residues. Per germline, CDR1 SGHVS and CDR2 FQNEAQ. The CDR3 bases are TGTGCCAGCAGCTTGGCCGGACAGGGAGGCAATCAGCCCCAGCATTTT. Translation: CASSLAGQGGNQPQHF.

The chain links TRBV7-9 to TRBJ2-3, with 10 bases matching TRBD1. The J segment lost 3 bases and the V segment lost 4 bases, leaving 4 bases of the junction unmatched. CDR3 length equals 15 residues. Germline CDR1 reads SEHNR; CDR2 reads FQNEAQ (reference sequence). For the CDR3, the DNA is TGTGCCAGCAGCTCTGACAGGGGGCAGACAGATACGCAGTATTTT. Translating it yields CASSSDRGQTDTQYF.

This chain links TRBV10-3 with TRBJ1-2; no clear D. Per the germline V gene, CDR1 is ENHRY and CDR2 is SYGVKD. The CDR3 runs 16 residues. Trimming left V 1 base short and J 8 bases short, with 20 bases between. CDR3 sequence (DNA): TGTGCCATCAGTGAGTATTTAACAGACCCCATCCACGGCTACACCTTC. Translated, it gives CAISEYLTDPIHGYTF.

This chain uses TRBV30 with TRBJ2-5; 11 nucleotides line up with TRBD2. The germline V gene has CDR1 GTSNPN and CDR2 SVGIG (reference sequence). CDR3 length: 14 amino acids. V trimming: 5 bases; J trimming: 0 bases; junction bases outside the gene matches: 2. CDR3 protein: CAWGTSGYQETQYF. CDR3 coding DNA: TGTGCCTGGGGGACTAGCGGCTACCAAGAGACCCAGTACTTC.

J is TRBJ1-5 and V is TRBV19; weak D call: TRBD1 (5 bases). Germline CDR1 and CDR2: LNHDA and SQIVND (reference sequence). V lost 9 bases, J lost 0 bases, and 21 bases lay in between. There are 17 residues in the CDR3. The CDR3 bases are TGTGCCAGCAATCACCGGGACGGATTATATAGCAATCAGCCCCAGCATTTT. Translated: CASNHRDGLYSNQPQHF. Combining the CDR3 with reference TRBV19 and TRBJ1-5 gives the whole variable domain DGGITQSPKYLFRKEGQNVTLSCEQNLNHDAMYWYRQDPGQGLRLIYYSQIVNDFQKGDIAEGYSVSREKKESFPLTVTSAQKNPTAFYLCASNHRDGLYSNQPQHFGDGTRLSIL.

A remark on this clone: Other nucleotide sequences from this sample produce the same CDR3. V and J are TRBV7-9 and TRBJ2-7; a weak D match, TRBD2 (5 bases). This CDR3 contains 15 residues. With 1 base removed from V and 1 base from J, the gap between germline ends came to 11 bases. The V gene's germline CDR1 is SEHNR and CDR2 FQNEAQ (reference sequence). The CDR3 DNA is TGTGCCAGCAGCTTAGGCGGGCAAGGGTCCTACGAGCAGTACTTC. The encoded protein is CASSLGGQGSYEQYF.

The chain recombines TRBV2 with TRBJ1-2, with D perhaps TRBD1 (5 bases). The CDR3 has 14 residues. CDR1 and CDR2 from the germline V gene are SNHLY and FYNNEI. The germline V and J ends were trimmed by 6 bases and 5 bases, with 16 bases remaining between them. The CDR3 DNA sequence: TGTGCCAGCAGGCCGGGACCCACCGGTTATGGCTACACCTTC. The encoded protein is CASRPGPTGYGYTF. Variable domain in full (rest from reference TRBV2 and TRBJ1-2): EPEVTQTPSHQVTQMGQEVILRCVPISNHLYFYWYRQILGQKVEFLVSFYNNEISEKSEIFDDQFSVERPDGSNFTLKIRSTKLEDSAMYFCASRPGPTGYGYTFGSGTRLTVV.

This chain connects TRBV28 to TRBJ2-7, with no clear D. With 10 bases removed from V and 3 bases from J, the gap between germline ends came to 10 bases. Germline values: CDR1 MDHEN, CDR2 SYDVKM. This CDR3 is built from 11 residues. The CDR3 sequence is CATRRGYEQYF. CDR3 nucleotides: TGTGCCACCAGACGTGGCTACGAGCAGTACTTC.